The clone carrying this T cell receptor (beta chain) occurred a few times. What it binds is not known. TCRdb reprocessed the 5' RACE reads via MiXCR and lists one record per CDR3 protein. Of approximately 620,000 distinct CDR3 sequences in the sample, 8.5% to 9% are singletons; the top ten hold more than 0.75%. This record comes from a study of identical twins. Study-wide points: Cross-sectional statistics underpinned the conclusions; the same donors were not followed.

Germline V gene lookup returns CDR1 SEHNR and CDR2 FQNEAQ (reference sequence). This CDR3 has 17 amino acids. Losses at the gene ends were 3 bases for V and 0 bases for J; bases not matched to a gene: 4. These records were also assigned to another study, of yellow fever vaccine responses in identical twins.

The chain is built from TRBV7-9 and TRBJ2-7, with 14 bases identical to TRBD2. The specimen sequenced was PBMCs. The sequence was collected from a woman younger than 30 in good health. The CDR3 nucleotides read TGTGCCAGCAGCTTTGGGACTAGCGGGGGCAACTCCTACGAGCAGTACTTC. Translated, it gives CASSFGTSGGNSYEQYF.